This passage covers 25 T cell receptor beta chains from one sample sequenced in a study of blood T cells in healthy people across ages (dated by TCRdb to between 2015 and 2017). Library construction relied on 5' RACE. The sequencer was an Illumina HiSeq 2500. The second PCR ran for about 6 to 12 cycles and used a J-beta primer mix along with a sample-barcoded 5' primer. Through fastp at Q25 and MiXCR, TCRdb rebuilt clones from the public reads, retaining in-frame beta chains. For every CDR3 protein sequence, its rows merge into one entry that carries the most common genes and DNA. Counted in this sample were hundreds of thousands of distinct CDR3 sequences; 56% of them appeared once. The top ten constitute approximately 24% of the sample. The sample consisted of blood. Receptor source: a man between 35 and 55 years old in good health.

For the CDR3, the DNA is TGTGCCAGCAGTCTCGAACAGGGGATCAACGAGCAGTACTTC. This sequence encodes CASSLEQGINEQYF. This chain links TRBV28 with TRBJ2-7, with TRBD1 identical over 7 bases. Germline values: CDR1 MDHEN, CDR2 SYDVKM. V dropped 5 bases and J dropped 5; count of bases not matched to a gene: 9. The CDR3 has 14 residues.

The V and J genes are TRBV7-8 and TRBJ2-4; no definite D call. The CDR3 length is 17 residues. Between the trimmed V and J ends, which lost 2 bases and 4 bases, there was a span of 18 bases. Germline-derived CDR1 and CDR2 are SGHVS and FQNEAQ. The CDR3 nucleotides are TGTGCCAGCAGCTTACGGATAGCACCGGCTAAAAAAAACATTCAGTACTTC. It translates to CASSLRIAPAKKNIQYF.

This rearrangement joins TRBV7-2 to TRBJ1-2; D not resolved. The V end was cut by 3 bases, the J end by 8 bases, with 10 bases between. CDR1 and CDR2 from the germline V gene are SGHTA and FQGNSA. The CDR3 length is 12 residues. DNA of the CDR3: TGTGCCAGCAGCTTGTCGGTATCCGGCTACACCTTC. The encoded protein is CASSLSVSGYTF. The full variable domain, with the rest looked up from reference TRBV7-2 and TRBJ1-2, is GAGVSQSPSNKVTEKGKDVELRCDPISGHTALYWYRQSLGQGLEFLIYFQGNSAPDKSGLPSDRFSAERTGGSVSTLTIQRTQQEDSAVYLCASSLSVSGYTFGSGTRLTVV.

This chain links TRBV5-6 with TRBJ1-2, with 7 bases aligning to TRBD1. The CDR3 is 18 amino acids. CDR1 and CDR2 from the germline V gene are SGHDT and YYEEEE. V lost 2 bases and J lost 4; bases outside the gene matches: 17. The CDR3: CASSFGVPETGLSYGYTF. The CDR3 bases are TGTGCCAGCAGCTTCGGGGTCCCCGAGACAGGGTTGTCCTATGGCTACACCTTC.

The chain couples TRBV12-3 or TRBV12-4 to TRBJ2-5, with TRBD1 identical over 10 bases. Germline trimming cut 3 bases from V and 5 bases from J; bases unmatched to any gene: 3. This CDR3 region has 14 residues. The CDR3 nucleotides read TGTGCCAGCAGTTTCCGGACAGGGGGGGAGACCCAGTACTTC. Translation gives CASSFRTGGETQYF.

This rearrangement joins TRBV5-1 to TRBJ1-2; D unclear. Trimming stripped 4 bases from V and 7 bases from J, with 17 bases between. The CDR3 runs to 14 residues. Germline V gene lookup returns CDR1 SGHRS and CDR2 YFSETQ. In DNA form, the CDR3 reads TGCGCCAGCAGCGAGGGCCCGGGGAATACTGGCTACACCTTC. Amino acids: CASSEGPGNTGYTF.

This sequence joins TRBV12-5 and TRBJ1-2; TRBD1 might be the D (5 bases). V was clipped by 8 bases and J by 5 bases, with 15 bases between them. The CDR3 totals 13 residues. Germline V gene sequence: CDR1 LGHNT, CDR2 FRNRAP. Here the CDR3 reads CASSGAEAYGYTF. In DNA, the CDR3 is TGTGCTAGTAGTGGGGCGGAGGCGTATGGCTACACCTTC.

This chain uses TRBV24-1 with TRBJ2-5; TRBD1 aligns across 12 bases. The CDR3 extends over 15 amino acids. The germline CDR1 and CDR2 sequences are KGHDR and SFDVKD. V was pared by 7 bases and J by 0 bases, with 2 bases of the junction left unmatched. CDR3 coding DNA: TGTGCCACCAGCGGGACAGGGGGCAACCAAGAGACCCAGTACTTC. Translated: CATSGTGGNQETQYF.

This clonotype was observed a few times. The genes are TRBV5-6 and TRBJ2-1, with 7 positions matching TRBD2. V gave up 0 bases and J gave up 2 bases; unmatched junction bases: 5. This CDR3 comprises 16 residues. Germline loops: CDR1 SGHDT, CDR2 YYEEEE. DNA of the CDR3: TGTGCCAGCAGCTTGGGTATCGGGGGGACCTACAATGAGCAGTTCTTC. Translation: CASSLGIGGTYNEQFF.

The rearrangement uses TRBV25-1 and TRBJ1-1; a weak D match, TRBD1 (6 bases). This CDR3 contains 13 residues. Germline loops: CDR1 MGHDK, CDR2 SYGVNS. The V end was cut by 9 bases, the J end by 4 bases, with 15 bases between. The CDR3 sequence: CASQGHVGTEAFF. The CDR3 DNA reads as TGTGCCAGTCAGGGGCATGTCGGCACTGAAGCTTTCTTT.

The chain joins TRBV7-9 to TRBJ1-5; D remains ambiguous. With 2 bases removed from V and 5 bases from J, the gap between germline ends came to 19 bases. This CDR3 has 17 amino acids. The germline V gene has CDR1 SEHNR and CDR2 FQNEAQ (reference sequence). DNA of the CDR3: TGTGCCAGCAGCTTATTCACCGGGTGGGCAGCCGATCAGCCCCAGCATTTT. This sequence encodes CASSLFTGWAADQPQHF.

In its sample, this clonotype was seen many times. This sequence joins TRBV29-1 and TRBJ2-7, with TRBD1 identical over 11 bases. This CDR3 comprises 13 residues. Germline V gene data show CDR1 as SQVTM and CDR2 as ANQGSEA. V trimming: 4 bases; J trimming: 4 bases; junction bases outside the gene matches: 3. This chain's CDR3 is CSVGDRGAYEQYF. DNA for the CDR3: TGCAGCGTTGGGGACAGGGGGGCGTACGAGCAGTACTTC.

This clonotype was seen a handful of times. The V call is TRBV28, the J call TRBJ1-1; no firm D call. Germline CDR1 reads MDHEN; CDR2 reads SYDVKM. The V and J ends lost 5 bases and 5 bases respectively, with 6 bases between them. The CDR3 length is 11 residues. The CDR3 DNA reads as TGTGCCAGCAGTAATCCTACTGAAGCTTTCTTT. The encoded protein is CASSNPTEAFF.

There are a few counts of this clonotype. This chain connects TRBV27 to TRBJ1-2; TRBD1 agrees at 8 bases. CDR1 is MNHEY, CDR2 SMNVEV, per germline (reference sequence). V shed 5 bases, J shed 4 bases, and the junction held 9 bases outside the gene matches. This CDR3 spans 15 amino acids. The CDR3 protein is CASSVADGQGYGYTF. The DNA of the CDR3 is TGTGCCAGCAGTGTCGCAGACGGACAGGGCTATGGCTACACCTTC.

This clonotype was observed a handful of times. The V call is TRBV28, the J call TRBJ2-5; D might be TRBD1 or TRBD2, each matching 5 bases. The CDR3 extends over 15 amino acids. Germline CDR1 MDHEN, CDR2 SYDVKM. V lost 2 bases and J lost 3, with 13 bases in between. CDR3 nucleotides: TGTGCCAGCAGTTTACCAGGGACCGCAAAAGAGACCCAGTACTTC. Its translation: CASSLPGTAKETQYF.

The V gene is TRBV19, the J gene TRBJ2-7; D is perhaps TRBD2 (7 bases). Germline assignment: CDR1 LNHDA and CDR2 SQIVND (reference sequence). CDR3 size: 15 residues. Trimming shortened V by 3 bases and J by 2 bases, and 14 bases separated the two germline ends. This CDR3 reads CASSIGGGPAYEQYF. CDR3 sequence (DNA): TGTGCCAGTAGTATCGGCGGGGGCCCCGCCTACGAGCAGTACTTC.

The chain has TRBV28 and TRBJ2-3, with a possible D match to TRBD1 (5 bases). V dropped 1 base and J dropped 1 base, with 12 bases sitting between them. Germline assignment: CDR1 MDHEN and CDR2 SYDVKM. The CDR3 extends over 16 amino acids. The CDR3 loop reads CASSLYQGVGTDTQYF. In nucleotides, the CDR3 is TGTGCCAGCAGTTTATATCAGGGTGTGGGCACAGATACGCAGTATTTT.

This clonotype showed up just a few times. The chain has TRBV7-2 and TRBJ2-3, with D tentatively TRBD2 (5 bases). Deletions cut 5 bases from V and 0 bases from J, with 12 bases between. Germline assignment: CDR1 SGHTA and CDR2 FQGNSA. The CDR3 is 15 amino acids. This CDR3 is CASSATGISTDTQYF. CDR3 in DNA: TGTGCCAGCAGCGCCACGGGAATTAGCACAGATACGCAGTATTTT.

The rearrangement joins TRBV3-1 to TRBJ1-5, with 9 bases matching TRBD1. Germline CDR1 reads LGHDT; CDR2 reads YNNKEL (reference sequence). After removal of 0 bases from V and 0 bases from J, the junction contained 0 bases not matched to a gene. This CDR3 comprises 16 residues. The chain's CDR3 is CASSQEDRGSNQPQHF. Here the CDR3 DNA reads TGTGCCAGCAGCCAAGAGGACAGGGGTAGCAATCAGCCCCAGCATTTT.

V gene TRBV20-1 combines with J gene TRBJ1-4, with 7 nucleotides matching TRBD1. Per germline, CDR1 DFQATT and CDR2 SNEGSKA (reference sequence). J lost 3 bases, V lost 0 bases, and 7 bases had no gene match. This CDR3 has 16 residues. The CDR3 DNA follows: TGCAGTGCTAGAGATATGGCAGGGGGATCTAATGAAAAACTGTTTTTT. Its protein is CSARDMAGGSNEKLFF.

V is TRBV20-1 and J is TRBJ1-6; TRBD1 aligns across 11 bases. Looked up from germline, CDR1 is DFQATT and CDR2 is SNEGSKA (reference sequence). This CDR3 comprises 14 residues. V shed 6 bases, J shed 9 bases, and the junction held 7 bases outside the gene matches. The DNA for the CDR3 is TGCAGTGCCCCACCCGGGACAGGGGGTTCACCCCTCCACTTT. As protein: CSAPPGTGGSPLHF.

The rearrangement uses TRBV4-3 and TRBJ2-1, with D tentatively TRBD2 (5 bases). The CDR3 totals 15 residues. Germline CDR1 LGHNA, CDR2 YSLEER. With 0 bases removed from V and 3 bases from J, the gap between germline ends came to 9 bases. The CDR3 here is CASSQESSGYNEQFF. DNA for the CDR3: TGCGCCAGCAGCCAAGAGTCAAGCGGCTACAATGAGCAGTTCTTC.

This chain links TRBV5-8 with TRBJ2-6, with D perhaps TRBD2 (6 bases). Trimming left V 4 bases short and J 0 bases short, with 17 bases between. This CDR3 spans 18 amino acids. CDR1 SGHTS and CDR2 YDEGEE come from the germline V gene. CDR3 in DNA: TGTGCCAGCAGCACGTGGAGGGCACAGTCCTCTGGGGCCAACGTCCTGACTTTC. It codes for CASSTWRAQSSGANVLTF.

The chain couples TRBV5-6 to TRBJ1-5; a possible D gene is TRBD1 (5 bases). Trimming stripped 4 bases from V and 5 bases from J, with 16 bases between. Germline V gene lookup returns CDR1 SGHDT and CDR2 YYEEEE. CDR3 size: 15 residues. In DNA form, the CDR3 reads TGTGCCAGCAGCAACTGGGGGTCTACCTATCAGCCCCAGCATTTT. This codes for CASSNWGSTYQPQHF.

CDR3 in DNA: TGTGCCAGCAGCGTAAGGTCGGGATCTAGCACAGATACGCAGTATTTT. Translation: CASSVRSGSSTDTQYF. The chain carries TRBV9 and TRBJ2-3; D is possibly TRBD2 (5 bases). V was pared by 1 base and J by 0 bases, with 12 bases between. Germline assignment: CDR1 SGDLS and CDR2 YYNGEE. The CDR3 is made up of 16 amino acids.